A selection of T cell receptor beta chains follows, all from one sample in a study of vaccination and CD4 T cells after COVID-19. TCRdb fed the PCR reads into MiXCR, producing one record per CDR3 protein. Counted here are 26,000 or so distinct CDR3 sequences, roughly 45% occurring once; the ten biggest clones make up 7.2%. These TCRs are of unknown antigen specificity. Sequences were obtained from CD4+ T cells from blood, cultured in vitro. These receptors originate from a human donor who had recovered from COVID-19. Both conserved end residues are trimmed from each CDR3.

CDR3 length,J gene,V gene,CDR3 protein
15,TRBJ1-1,TRBV12-3/TRBV12-4,ASSFGTGSPRGTEAF
12,TRBJ1-5,TRBV7-2,ASSPPGTKQPQH
10,TRBJ2-7,TRBV28,ATQTGGHEQY
10,TRBJ2-5,TRBV6-1,ASRGGAETQY
14,TRBJ2-7,TRBV6-1,ASRNLQGGSSYEQY
10,TRBJ2-5,TRBV20-1,SAGSNQETQY
11,TRBJ1-5,TRBV28,ASTSPQDQPQH
13,TRBJ2-5,TRBV20-1,SAEKGLAGEETQY
11,TRBJ1-6,TRBV28,AILGSYNSPLH
8,TRBJ1-2,TRBV6-1,ASRGHGYT
11,TRBJ1-3,TRBV28,ASSPTGGNTIY
13,TRBJ2-3,TRBV27,ASSLSRGFTDTQY
12,TRBJ1-5,TRBV25-1,ASSRPGFNQPQH
15,TRBJ2-3,TRBV6-5,ASSYKPGTGGTDTQY
12,TRBJ1-3,TRBV10-3,AISEQISGNTIY
11,TRBJ1-2,TRBV19,ASSEGQNYGYT
14,TRBJ1-5,TRBV7-8,ASSLGTGASNQPQH
11,TRBJ2-7,TRBV7-8,ASSADRAYEQY
13,TRBJ1-2,TRBV7-2,ASSLYTRTGEGYT
12,TRBJ2-1,TRBV2,ASSAGNIYNEQF
11,TRBJ2-7,TRBV5-1,ASSFTQDYEQY
13,TRBJ2-7,TRBV7-7,ASSLGSGRYYEQY
12,TRBJ2-5,TRBV6-1,ASSTGGSGETQY
16,TRBJ2-2,TRBV7-8,ASSLGASGTVDTGELF
11,TRBJ1-1,TRBV4-1,ASSQDELVEAF
12,TRBJ2-7,TRBV20-1,SATTLAGAYEQY
15,TRBJ2-5,TRBV5-6,ASSLGSVAGGRETQY
13,TRBJ2-2,TRBV7-2,ASSLAGGHTGELF
13,TRBJ2-7,TRBV2,ASGGALYGTYEQY
14,TRBJ1-1,TRBV6-1,ASRPTGALRDTEAF
14,TRBJ2-1,TRBV19,ASSIRGGGGFNEQF
13,TRBJ1-2,TRBV28,ASRLWDRGQSGYT
16,TRBJ2-2,TRBV24-1,ATSDGTSGVEITGELF
13,TRBJ1-6,TRBV28,ASSPPTVGNSPLH
13,TRBJ2-2,TRBV27,ASSFFVAGVGELF
13,TRBJ2-3,TRBV12-3/TRBV12-4,ASSPRTGGTDTQY
11,TRBJ1-1,TRBV28,ASSLLAASEAF
14,TRBJ1-5,TRBV7-9,ASSLVTSGADQPQH
12,TRBJ1-4,TRBV7-3,ASSGNKGKEKLF
11,TRBJ1-3,TRBV20-1,SALGQGGNTIY
13,TRBJ1-5,TRBV12-3/TRBV12-4,ASSLTGESNQPQH
13,TRBJ2-7,TRBV7-8,ASSPVGDRGGEQY
12,TRBJ1-6,TRBV7-8,ASSLRQGISPLH
13,TRBJ1-6,TRBV7-9,ASSPASVDNSPLH
11,TRBJ2-7,TRBV19,ASSKGIAYEQY